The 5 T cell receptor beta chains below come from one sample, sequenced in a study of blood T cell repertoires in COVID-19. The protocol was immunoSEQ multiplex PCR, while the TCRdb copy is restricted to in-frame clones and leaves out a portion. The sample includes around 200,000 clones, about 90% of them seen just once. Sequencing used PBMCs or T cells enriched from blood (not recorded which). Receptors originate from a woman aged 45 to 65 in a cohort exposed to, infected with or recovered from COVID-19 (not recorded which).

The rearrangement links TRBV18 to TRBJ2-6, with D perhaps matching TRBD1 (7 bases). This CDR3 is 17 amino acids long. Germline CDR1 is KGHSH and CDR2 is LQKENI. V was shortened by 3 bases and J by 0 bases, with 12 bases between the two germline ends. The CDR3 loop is CASSPSGGLSGANVLTF. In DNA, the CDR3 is TGTGCCAGCTCACCCTCAGGGGGGCTCTCTGGGGCCAACGTCCTGACTTTC.

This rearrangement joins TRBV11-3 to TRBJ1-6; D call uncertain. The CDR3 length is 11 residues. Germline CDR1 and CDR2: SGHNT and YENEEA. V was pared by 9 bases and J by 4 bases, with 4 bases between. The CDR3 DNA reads TGTGCCAGGCGATATAATTCACCCCTCCACTTT. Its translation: CARRYNSPLHF.

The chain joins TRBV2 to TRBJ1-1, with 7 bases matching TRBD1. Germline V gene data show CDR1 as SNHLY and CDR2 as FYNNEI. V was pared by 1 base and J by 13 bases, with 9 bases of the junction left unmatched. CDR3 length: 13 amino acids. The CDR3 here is CASSEVETGRYFF. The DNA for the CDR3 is TGTGCCAGCAGTGAAGTGGAGACAGGGAGATATTTCTTT.

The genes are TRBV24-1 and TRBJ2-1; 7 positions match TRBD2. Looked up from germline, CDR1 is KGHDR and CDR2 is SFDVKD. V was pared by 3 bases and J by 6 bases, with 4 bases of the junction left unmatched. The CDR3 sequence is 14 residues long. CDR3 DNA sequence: TGTGCCACCAGTGATGCGACTAGCAGCAATGAGCAGTTCTTC. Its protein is CATSDATSSNEQFF.

The CDR3 bases are TGTGCCAGCAGCTTTGGTCAGGGCCTCTCCTACGAGCAGTACTTC. Its translation is CASSFGQGLSYEQYF. This chain uses TRBV5-5 with TRBJ2-7; D is perhaps TRBD1 (5 bases). Per germline, CDR1 SGHKS and CDR2 YYEKEE (reference sequence). The CDR3 runs to 15 residues. V lost 2 bases and J 0 bases, leaving 12 bases between the germline ends. The full variable domain, in which reference TRBV5-5 and TRBJ2-7 provide the parts outside the CDR3, is DAGVTQSPTHLIKTRGQQVTLRCSPISGHKSVSWYQQVLGQGPQFIFQYYEKEERGRGNFPDRFSARQFPNYSSELNVNALLLGDSALYLCASSFGQGLSYEQYFGPGTRLTVT.